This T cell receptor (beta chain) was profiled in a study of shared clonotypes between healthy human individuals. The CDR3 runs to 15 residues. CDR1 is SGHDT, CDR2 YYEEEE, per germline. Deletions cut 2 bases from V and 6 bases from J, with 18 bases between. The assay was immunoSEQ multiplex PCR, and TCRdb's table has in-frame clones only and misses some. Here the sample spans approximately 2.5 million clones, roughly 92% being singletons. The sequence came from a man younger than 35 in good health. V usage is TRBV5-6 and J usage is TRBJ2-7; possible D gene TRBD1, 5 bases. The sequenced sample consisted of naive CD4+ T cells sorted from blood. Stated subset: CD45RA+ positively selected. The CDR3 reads CASSFGDRAPGEQYF. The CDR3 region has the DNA TGTGCCAGCAGCTTCGGAGACAGAGCTCCAGGCGAGCAGTACTTC. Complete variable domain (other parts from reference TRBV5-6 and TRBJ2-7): DAGVTQSPTHLIKTRGQQVTLRCSPKSGHDTVSWYQQALGQGPQFIFQYYEEEERQRGNFPDRFSGHQFPNYSSELNVNALLLGDSALYLCASSFGDRAPGEQYFGPGTRLTVT.